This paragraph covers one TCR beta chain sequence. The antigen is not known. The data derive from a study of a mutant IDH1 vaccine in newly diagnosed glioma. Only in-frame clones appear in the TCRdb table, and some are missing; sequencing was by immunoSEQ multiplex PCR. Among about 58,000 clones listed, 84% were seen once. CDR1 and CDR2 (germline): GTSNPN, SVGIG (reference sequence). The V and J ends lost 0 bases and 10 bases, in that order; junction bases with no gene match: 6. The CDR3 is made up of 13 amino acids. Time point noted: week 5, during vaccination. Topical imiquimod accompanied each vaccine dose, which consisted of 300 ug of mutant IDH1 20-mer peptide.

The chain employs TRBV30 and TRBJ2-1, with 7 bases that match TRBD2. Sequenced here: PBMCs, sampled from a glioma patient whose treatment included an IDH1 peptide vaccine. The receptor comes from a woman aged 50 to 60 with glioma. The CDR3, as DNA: TGTGCCTGGAGTGTAAATGTGCGGGGGGAGCAGTTCTTC. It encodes CAWSVNVRGEQFF.